The 3 T cell receptor beta chains below all came from one sample that was sequenced in a study of blood T cell repertoires in COVID-19. Measured with immunoSEQ multiplex PCR; TCRdb has only the in-frame clones, and not every one. The sample yields 300,000 to 350,000 clones, roughly nine tenths seen once. What was sequenced was peripheral blood. These receptors came from a woman younger than 45 with COVID-19, enrolled during active disease.

This rearrangement joins TRBV4-1 to TRBJ2-7; TRBD2 matches at 7 bases. V was pared by 3 bases and J by 1 base, with 9 bases of the junction left unmatched. Germline loops: CDR1 MGHRA, CDR2 YSYEKL. The CDR3 has 16 amino acids. CDR3 amino acids: CASSHTGGARSYEQYF. CDR3 nucleotide sequence: TGCGCCAGCAGCCACACGGGAGGAGCACGGTCCTACGAGCAGTACTTC.

The gene calls are TRBV5-5 and TRBJ1-1; TRBD1 is a possible D gene (5 bases). The ends were cut back, 3 bases at V and 3 bases at J, with 15 bases in the middle. CDR1 is SGHKS, CDR2 YYEKEE, per germline (reference sequence). This CDR3 region has 15 residues. In nucleotides, the CDR3 is TGTGCCAGCAGCTCTCCAACCGCGGGGCACACTGAAGCTTTCTTT. Translated, it gives CASSSPTAGHTEAFF.

CDR3 DNA: TGTGCCAGCCTACTAAACCGGGACAGGCTCTCTGAAGCTTTCTTT. It encodes CASLLNRDRLSEAFF. The chain couples TRBV27 to TRBJ1-1; 8 bases align to TRBD1. Germline-derived CDR1 and CDR2 are MNHEY and SMNVEV (reference sequence). The CDR3 contains 15 residues. The V segment lost 8 bases and the J segment 6 bases; nucleotides outside the gene matches: 14.